The 13 T cell receptor beta chains reported below all come from one sample, sequenced in a study of type 1 and type 2 diabetes patients. PCR was run on genomic DNA. Amplification of the beta chain CDR3 used 30 forward and 13 reverse multiplex primers. Each CDR3 protein is one row after TCRdb ran MiXCR on the multiplex PCR reads. The table has 270,000 or so distinct CDR3 sequences, 40% to 50% seen once. Sequenced: peripheral blood mononuclear cells (PBMCs). The receptors here all came from a man aged 18 to 29 with type 2 diabetes.

The V gene is TRBV19, the J gene TRBJ1-1, with 7 bases lining up with TRBD1. Germline values: CDR1 LNHDA, CDR2 SQIVND (reference sequence). Unmatched junction bases numbered 6, after V lost 6 bases and J lost 11 bases. There are 11 residues in the CDR3. CDR3 loop: CASSAGRGAFF. The CDR3 DNA follows: TGTGCCAGTAGCGCCGGCAGGGGGGCTTTCTTT.

This clonotype was detected a few times. The J gene is TRBJ1-4, the V gene TRBV7-2; 8 positions agree with TRBD1. The CDR3 is made up of 18 amino acids. V dropped 2 bases and J dropped 7; count of bases not matched to a gene: 15. CDR1 is SGHTA, CDR2 FQGNSA, per germline. The CDR3 region is CASSLRLTLQGAGEKLFF. In nucleotides, the CDR3 is TGTGCCAGCAGCTTACGACTTACACTCCAGGGGGCAGGTGAAAAACTGTTTTTT.

The rearrangement joins TRBV5-1 to TRBJ2-7; 9 nucleotides align to TRBD1. Losses at the gene ends were 2 bases for V and 4 bases for J; bases not matched to a gene: 10. Looked up from germline, CDR1 is SGHRS and CDR2 is YFSETQ. The length of the CDR3 is 16 residues. The CDR3 loop reads CASSFGSTGGEYEQYF. CDR3 coding DNA: TGCGCCAGCAGCTTCGGGTCGACAGGGGGGGAATACGAGCAGTACTTC.

This clonotype was counted a few times. J is TRBJ2-1 and V is TRBV15; D assignment may be TRBD1 or TRBD2 (5 bases each). V shed 4 bases and J shed 9 bases, with 16 bases lying between them. Germline CDR1 reads LNHNV; CDR2 reads YYDKDF (reference sequence). The CDR3 has 14 residues. CDR3 region: CATSTRDEAGEQFF. CDR3 coding DNA: TGTGCCACCAGCACTCGGGACGAAGCCGGTGAGCAGTTCTTC.

This clonotype was found many times. The V call is TRBV6-6, the J call TRBJ2-2; D possibly uses TRBD1 or TRBD2 (5 bases each). V was pared by 6 bases and J by 1 base, with 15 bases between. The CDR3 is 16 residues long. Germline V gene data show CDR1 as MNHNY and CDR2 as SVGAGI (reference sequence). CDR3 DNA sequence: TGTGCCAGCAGCCGGGGCCAGGGCCTGAACACCGGGGAGCTGTTTTTT. As protein: CASSRGQGLNTGELFF.

The chain employs TRBV20-1 and TRBJ1-2; D is perhaps TRBD1 (5 bases). Germline V gene data show CDR1 as DFQATT and CDR2 as SNEGSKA (reference sequence). With 4 bases removed from V and 3 bases from J, the gap between germline ends came to 12 bases. The CDR3 has 13 amino acids. In DNA, the CDR3 is TGCAGTGCTAACGGGGGGGAGGACTATGGCTACACCTTC. Its protein product is CSANGGEDYGYTF.

The chain uses TRBV20-1 and TRBJ1-5, with 7 bases identical to TRBD1. This CDR3 region has 14 residues. The ends lost 4 bases at V and 4 bases at J; junction bases unmatched: 7. CDR1 is DFQATT and CDR2 is SNEGSKA in the germline V gene (reference sequence). The chain's CDR3 is CSATRQGVNQPQHF. Written as DNA, the CDR3 is TGCAGTGCTACGAGGCAGGGGGTAAATCAGCCCCAGCATTTT.

The genes are TRBV15 and TRBJ1-5, with D unresolved. The CDR3 is 16 amino acids. From germline, CDR1 is LNHNV and CDR2 YYDKDF (reference sequence). V shed 0 bases and J shed 7 bases, with 16 bases lying between them. The CDR3 here is CATSRDIVGNGQPQHF. The CDR3 bases are TGTGCCACCAGCAGAGATATCGTTGGCAACGGGCAGCCCCAGCATTTT.

This clonotype was picked up a small number of times. This chain uses TRBV7-2 with TRBJ2-3; the match to TRBD2 covers 11 bases. The germline gives CDR1 SGHTA, CDR2 FQGNSA. The CDR3 is 14 amino acids. V shed 4 bases and J 7 bases; nucleotides not matched to a gene: 4. As DNA, the CDR3 is TGTGCCAGCAGCTCTCTAGCGGGAGGACATACGCAGTATTTT. It specifies CASSSLAGGHTQYF. The full variable domain, its missing parts supplied by reference TRBV7-2 and TRBJ2-3, is GAGVSQSPSNKVTEKGKDVELRCDPISGHTALYWYRQSLGQGLEFLIYFQGNSAPDKSGLPSDRFSAERTGGSVSTLTIQRTQQEDSAVYLCASSSLAGGHTQYFGPGTRLTVL.

V usage is TRBV6-6 and J usage is TRBJ2-5; 10 nucleotides align to TRBD2. CDR3 length: 16 residues. V trimming: 5 bases; J trimming: 6 bases; junction bases outside the gene matches: 12. Germline CDR1 is MNHNY and CDR2 is SVGAGI (reference sequence). CDR3 bases: TGTGCCAGCAGTCAAGGCCCTAGCGGGGGCTTACAGACCCAGTACTTC. Protein: CASSQGPSGGLQTQYF.

This chain connects TRBV7-2 to TRBJ1-2; 12 nucleotides line up with TRBD1. The germline gives CDR1 SGHTA, CDR2 FQGNSA. CDR3 length equals 15 residues. V gave up 1 base and J gave up 8 bases; unmatched junction bases: 5. The CDR3 spells CASSLDWDRGHGYTF. The CDR3 DNA is TGTGCCAGCAGCTTAGATTGGGACAGGGGGCACGGCTACACCTTC.

This clonotype was observed a handful of times. This chain links TRBV12-5 with TRBJ2-1, with 9 bases lining up with TRBD2. CDR3 length: 14 amino acids. The germline gives CDR1 LGHNT, CDR2 FRNRAP. Written as DNA, the CDR3 is TGTGCCAGCTCAATAGCGGGGGCCGGCGATGAGCAGTTCTTC. Translating it yields CASSIAGAGDEQFF.

V usage is TRBV4-3 and J usage is TRBJ2-5; the D gene is possibly TRBD2 (6 bases). The V end was cut by 0 bases, the J end by 2 bases, with 10 bases between. Germline CDR1 reads LGHNA; CDR2 reads YSLEER. The length of the CDR3 is 15 residues. This chain's CDR3 is CASSQERGAQETQYF. CDR3 DNA sequence: TGCGCCAGCAGCCAAGAGCGGGGCGCTCAAGAGACCCAGTACTTC.